Listed here are 27 T cell receptor beta chains from one sample, sequenced in a study of cytomegalovirus exposure and HLA in healthy donors. PCR employed 60 Vbeta and 13 Jbeta primers. Some clones are missing from TCRdb's copy, which holds only in-frame ones; the method was immunoSEQ multiplex PCR. The sample holds 45,000 or so clones. Material for sequencing was PBMCs. The receptors were sampled from a male donor in good health and CMV-seronegative.

The chain has TRBV18 and TRBJ1-5, with 7 bases that match TRBD1. The CDR3 has 14 residues. Germline V gene sequence: CDR1 KGHSH, CDR2 LQKENI. V lost 4 bases to trimming and J lost 4 bases; unmatched junction nucleotides: 4. CDR3: CASSRDSENQPQHF. For the CDR3, the DNA is TGTGCCAGCTCACGGGACAGCGAAAATCAGCCCCAGCATTTT. The full variable domain, with the rest looked up from reference TRBV18 and TRBJ1-5, is NAGVMQNPRHLVRRRGQEARLRCSPMKGHSHVYWYRQLPEEGLKFMVYLQKENIIDESGMPKERFSAEFPKEGPSILRIQQVVRGDSAAYFCASSRDSENQPQHFGDGTRLSIL.

The CDR3 nucleotides are TGTGCCAGCAGCCCAGACAGGGAATGGAACACCATATATTTT. It codes for CASSPDREWNTIYF. The chain has TRBV6-5 and TRBJ1-3, with 7 positions matching TRBD1. Trimming removed 6 bases from V and 7 bases from J; junction bases left unmatched: 9. Germline loops: CDR1 MNHEY, CDR2 SVGAGI. CDR3 length: 14 amino acids.

The V and J genes are TRBV5-1 and TRBJ2-1; TRBD2 is a possible D gene (5 bases). The germline gives CDR1 SGHRS, CDR2 YFSETQ. Between the trimmed V and J ends, which lost 4 bases and 8 bases, there was a span of 16 bases. The CDR3 runs to 14 residues. CDR3 sequence (DNA): TGCGCCAGCAGCCCCTTGGTTAACGGGGATGAGCAGTTCTTC. Protein product: CASSPLVNGDEQFF.

The gene calls are TRBV11-2 and TRBJ2-6; maybe TRBD1 (6 bases). This CDR3 spans 13 amino acids. Germline values: CDR1 SGHAT, CDR2 FQNNGV. The V and J ends lost 4 bases and 9 bases respectively, with 10 bases between them. The CDR3 DNA reads as TGTGCCAGCAGCTACACAGGGAGCAACGTCCTGACTTTC. It encodes CASSYTGSNVLTF.

V usage is TRBV28 and J usage is TRBJ1-2; D may be TRBD1 (5 bases). V dropped 5 bases and J dropped 5 bases, with 18 bases sitting between them. The CDR3 consists of 15 residues. The germline V gene has CDR1 MDHEN and CDR2 SYDVKM. The CDR3 reads CASSHERDYPYGYTF. The CDR3 coding sequence is TGTGCCAGCAGTCATGAGCGGGACTATCCTTATGGCTACACCTTC.

The chain uses TRBV5-1 and TRBJ2-5; D is undetermined. This CDR3 is 12 amino acids long. Between the trimmed V and J ends, which lost 3 bases and 11 bases, there was a span of 14 bases. Germline V CDR1 and CDR2: SGHRS, YFSETQ. CDR3 protein: CASSWSTGEQYF. CDR3 DNA: TGCGCCAGCAGCTGGTCGACTGGAGAGCAGTACTTC. The variable domain in full, with the rest retrieved from reference TRBV5-1 and TRBJ2-5, is KAGVTQTPRYLIKTRGQQVTLSCSPISGHRSVSWYQQTPGQGLQFLFEYFSETQRNKGNFPGRFSGRQFSNSRSEMNVSTLELGDSALYLCASSWSTGEQYFGPGTRLLVL.

The rearrangement uses TRBV28 and TRBJ1-2; D gene uncertain. Germline CDR1 and CDR2: MDHEN and SYDVKM. This CDR3 is 13 amino acids long. V was shortened by 10 bases and J by 6 bases, with 18 bases between the two germline ends. The CDR3 region is CAKRPNGADGYTF. In DNA, the CDR3 is TGTGCCAAGCGTCCGAACGGTGCGGATGGCTACACCTTC.

The chain has TRBV19 and TRBJ2-4; D gene uncertain. CDR3 size: 14 residues. Germline-derived CDR1 and CDR2 are LNHDA and SQIVND (reference sequence). Trimming removed 6 bases at V and 0 bases at J, with 9 bases between. CDR3 bases: TGTGCCAGTAGGTCGGTTCTAGCCAAAAACATTCAGTACTTC. Translation: CASRSVLAKNIQYF.

The gene calls are TRBV19 and TRBJ2-5; 8 nucleotides match TRBD2. Germline CDR1 LNHDA, CDR2 SQIVND (reference sequence). After removal of 5 bases from V and 2 bases from J, the junction contained 16 bases not matched to a gene. The CDR3 covers 18 residues. CDR3 coding DNA: TGTGCCAGTAGTGGCCTCCTTGGGCGGGGGGAGACTCAAGAGACCCAGTACTTC. Translation gives CASSGLLGRGETQETQYF.

This chain links TRBV28 with TRBJ1-2, with 8 bases identical to TRBD1. This CDR3 is built from 15 residues. V shed 3 bases and J 4 bases; nucleotides not matched to a gene: 7. Germline assignment: CDR1 MDHEN and CDR2 SYDVKM. The CDR3 DNA sequence: TGTGCCAGCAGTTTTTTCAGGGGGCAAGGCTATGGCTACACCTTC. Protein: CASSFFRGQGYGYTF.

The chain joins TRBV4-1 to TRBJ1-1; maybe TRBD1 (6 bases). Trimming shortened V by 0 bases and J by 7 bases, and 15 bases separated the two germline ends. The CDR3 consists of 15 residues. The germline gives CDR1 MGHRA, CDR2 YSYEKL. CDR3 bases: TGCGCCAGCAGCCAAGAGCCAGGGGAATTTGGTGAAGCTTTCTTT. Residues: CASSQEPGEFGEAFF.

V gene TRBV29-1 combines with J gene TRBJ2-7; D might be TRBD2 (5 bases). Trimming removed 6 bases at V and 0 bases at J, with 15 bases between. The CDR3 runs to 14 residues. From germline, CDR1 is SQVTM and CDR2 ANQGSEA. In DNA, the CDR3 is TGCAGCGTGGGTCGGGATAGGAGCTCCTACGAGCAGTACTTC. It codes for CSVGRDRSSYEQYF.

The chain employs TRBV5-1 and TRBJ2-7; 10 bases line up with TRBD2. From germline, CDR1 is SGHRS and CDR2 YFSETQ. This CDR3 is built from 15 residues. Trimming removed 1 base from V and 8 bases from J; junction bases left unmatched: 9. The CDR3 DNA sequence: TGCGCCAGCAGCTTGTCTAGCGGGAGTTGGGAAAAGCAGTACTTC. Protein: CASSLSSGSWEKQYF.

This sequence joins TRBV4-1 and TRBJ2-2, with 10 bases identical to TRBD2. Losses at the gene ends were 4 bases for V and 0 bases for J; bases not matched to a gene: 8. CDR1 is MGHRA, CDR2 YSYEKL, per germline. The CDR3 length is 18 residues. The CDR3 loop reads CASSLRRTSGSNTGELFF. Written as DNA, the CDR3 is TGCGCCAGCAGCCTAAGGAGGACTAGCGGTTCGAACACCGGGGAGCTGTTTTTT.

The chain combines TRBV10-3 with TRBJ2-7; tentatively, D is TRBD1 (5 bases). CDR1 and CDR2 from the germline V gene are ENHRY and SYGVKD. Trimming stripped 2 bases from V and 4 bases from J, with 24 bases between. This CDR3 region has 18 residues. CDR3 nucleotides: TGTGCCATCAGTGAGAATATATTAATCGGCAGGGTCGAGTACGAGCAGTACTTC. It is translated as CAISENILIGRVEYEQYF.

The CDR3 DNA sequence: TGTGCCAGCAGTTTACGGACAGGGCAAGAGACCCAGTACTTC. Protein: CASSLRTGQETQYF. The chain combines TRBV28 with TRBJ2-5; TRBD1 matches 8 bases. The V and J ends lost 2 bases and 2 bases, in that order; junction bases with no gene match: 1. This CDR3 has 14 residues. Germline V gives CDR1 MDHEN, CDR2 SYDVKM. The complete variable domain, with remaining parts taken from reference TRBV28 and TRBJ2-5, reads DVKVTQSSRYLVKRTGEKVFLECVQDMDHENMFWYRQDPGLGLRLIYFSYDVKMKEKGDIPEGYSVSREKKERFSLILESASTNQTSMYLCASSLRTGQETQYFGPGTRLLVL.

Of note for this clone: Mismatch with germline at one junction end may stem from a read error. The V and J genes are TRBV28 and TRBJ2-1; 13 bases map to TRBD2. The germline V gene encodes CDR1 MDHEN and CDR2 SYDVKM. This CDR3 comprises 20 residues. Here the CDR3 reads CASSLWTSGSKTQAYNEQFF. In nucleotides, the CDR3 is TGTGCCAGCAGTCTATGGACTAGCGGGAGTAAAACCCAAGCCTACAATGAGCAGTTCTTC.

V and J are TRBV11-2 and TRBJ1-2; tentative D call: TRBD1 (5 bases). With 5 bases removed from V and 1 base from J, the gap between germline ends came to 11 bases. The germline gives CDR1 SGHAT, CDR2 FQNNGV. This CDR3 is built from 14 residues. In DNA, the CDR3 is TGTGCCAGCAGCATGGACACCCGTAACTATGGCTACACCTTC. This translates into CASSMDTRNYGYTF.

The chain combines TRBV7-9 with TRBJ2-4, with 10 bases identical to TRBD1. V shed 1 base and J 7 bases; nucleotides not matched to a gene: 7. Germline V gene lookup returns CDR1 SEHNR and CDR2 FQNEAQ (reference sequence). This CDR3 is 16 amino acids long. CDR3 region: CASSLETGQGGNIQYF. The CDR3 nucleotides are TGTGCCAGCAGCTTAGAGACAGGACAGGGGGGGAACATTCAGTACTTC.

The rearrangement links TRBV9 to TRBJ2-5, with D perhaps TRBD2 (6 bases). Per the germline V gene, CDR1 is SGDLS and CDR2 is YYNGEE. V was trimmed by 4 bases and J by 2 bases, leaving 21 bases between them. CDR3 length equals 17 residues. The CDR3 protein is CASSPKIGRGGQETQYF. The CDR3 DNA sequence: TGTGCCAGCAGCCCGAAGATTGGGCGGGGAGGTCAAGAGACCCAGTACTTC.

The V and J genes are TRBV11-2 and TRBJ2-2; TRBD2 aligns across 7 bases. Germline assignment: CDR1 SGHAT and CDR2 FQNNGV. V dropped 3 bases and J dropped 3; count of bases not matched to a gene: 4. The CDR3 extends over 15 amino acids. CDR3 sequence: CASSLGRAYTGELFF. The CDR3 coding sequence is TGTGCCAGCAGCTTGGGGAGGGCCTACACCGGGGAGCTGTTTTTT. Using reference TRBV11-2 and TRBJ2-2 for the parts outside the CDR3, the full variable domain is EAGVAQSPRYKIIEKRQSVAFWCNPISGHATLYWYQQILGQGPKLLIQFQNNGVVDDSQLPKDRFSAERLKGVDSTLKIQPAKLEDSAVYLCASSLGRAYTGELFFGEGSRLTVL.

The chain couples TRBV18 to TRBJ1-1, with 8 nucleotides matching TRBD1. Germline V gene sequence: CDR1 KGHSH, CDR2 LQKENI. CDR3 size: 16 residues. Losses at the gene ends were 3 bases for V and 0 bases for J; bases not matched to a gene: 6. The DNA for the CDR3 is TGTGCCAGCTCACCTCTACAGGGGGGCCTGAACACTGAAGCTTTCTTT. Encoded protein: CASSPLQGGLNTEAFF.

The V and J genes are TRBV28 and TRBJ2-1; 7 bases align to TRBD2. Germline loops: CDR1 MDHEN, CDR2 SYDVKM. Trimming at V came to 6 bases and at J to 0 bases, leaving 5 bases not matched to a gene. The CDR3 runs 15 residues. This CDR3 reads CASRETSSSYNEQFF. CDR3 coding DNA: TGTGCCAGCAGAGAGACTAGCAGCTCCTACAATGAGCAGTTCTTC.

This chain links TRBV29-1 with TRBJ2-3; 12 bases are shared with TRBD1. The CDR3 has 18 amino acids. The germline V gene has CDR1 SQVTM and CDR2 ANQGSEA. V lost 4 bases, J lost 3 bases, and 14 bases stayed unmatched. For the CDR3, the DNA is TGCAGCGTTGTTTTGGGTCCGGGACAGGGGGCGAGGACAGATACGCAGTATTTT. This gives the protein CSVVLGPGQGARTDTQYF.

V usage is TRBV6-1 and J usage is TRBJ1-5; 7 positions match TRBD1. Germline trimming cut 6 bases from V and 4 bases from J; bases unmatched to any gene: 9. Germline loops: CDR1 MNHNS, CDR2 SASEGT. This CDR3 contains 15 residues. This CDR3 is CASRKRTGSNQPQHF. The CDR3 DNA reads as TGTGCCAGCAGAAAAAGGACAGGAAGTAATCAGCCCCAGCATTTT.

The chain is built from TRBV7-3 and TRBJ1-2; D is undetermined. CDR1 SGHTA and CDR2 FQGTGA come from the germline V gene. Deletions cut 5 bases from V and 4 bases from J, with 8 bases between. The CDR3 extends over 12 amino acids. DNA for the CDR3: TGTGCCAGCAGCATACAGAGCTATGGCTACACCTTC. This encodes CASSIQSYGYTF. The variable domain in full, with the rest retrieved from reference TRBV7-3 and TRBJ1-2, is GAGVSQTPSNKVTEKGKYVELRCDPISGHTALYWYRQSLGQGPEFLIYFQGTGAADDSGLPNDRFFAVRPEGSVSTLKIQRTERGDSAVYLCASSIQSYGYTFGSGTRLTVV.

The genes are TRBV19 and TRBJ2-5, with 8 nucleotides matching TRBD2. Germline assignment: CDR1 LNHDA and CDR2 SQIVND (reference sequence). This CDR3 comprises 14 residues. The trim removed 5 bases at V and 5 bases at J, leaving 7 bases unmatched. For the CDR3, the DNA is TGTGCCAGTAGTCGGACTAGCAGCGTGGAGACCCAGTACTTC. Translating gives CASSRTSSVETQYF.